These T cell receptor beta chains were read from a single sample in a study of shared clonotypes between healthy human individuals. Measured with immunoSEQ multiplex PCR; TCRdb has only the in-frame clones, and not every one. The table has hundreds of thousands of clones, approximately 96% seen once. The sequencing sample was made of naive CD8+ T cells sorted from blood. The receptors were gathered from a woman under 40 in good health. Each CDR3 is given with its conserved first and last residue. The D gene is left open where the match is weak. Size tells how often a clone was seen (once, few, many) or the class of an expanded clone, and some rows leave it out.

CDR3 length	V gene	clone size	D gene	J gene	CDR3 protein	CDR3 DNA
16	TRBV6-5	-	TRBD2	TRBJ2-3	CASSYFTGGGTDTQYF	TGTGCCAGCAGTTACTTCACGGGAGGAGGCACAGATACGCAGTATTTT
15	TRBV13	once	-	TRBJ2-7	CASSDPGSGVYEQYF	TGTGCCAGCAGTGATCCGGGAAGTGGAGTCTACGAGCAGTACTTC
16	TRBV7-9	-	-	TRBJ1-2	CASSFSRGNPNYGYTF	TGTGCCAGCAGCTTTAGCAGGGGTAATCCTAACTATGGCTACACCTTC
13	TRBV6-5	-	-	TRBJ1-2	CASSYGRNYGYTF	TGTGCCAGCAGTTACGGTCGCAACTATGGCTACACCTTC
13	TRBV6-5	-	TRBD1	TRBJ1-1	CASSSTGGTEAFF	TGTGCCAGCAGTTCGACAGGGGGCACTGAAGCTTTCTTT
11	TRBV19	-	-	TRBJ1-2	CASSVGYGYTF	TGTGCCAGTAGTGTGGGCTATGGCTACACCTTC
17	TRBV27	-	-	TRBJ1-5	CASSRGPGAGFNQPQHF	TGTGCCAGCAGCCGGGGACCGGGGGCAGGGTTCAATCAGCCCCAGCATTTT
14	TRBV19	-	TRBD1	TRBJ2-7	CASSFSGGGYEQYF	TGTGCCAGTAGTTTTTCAGGGGGCGGCTACGAGCAGTACTTC
12	TRBV9	-	-	TRBJ2-2	CASSVGGGELFF	TGTGCCAGCAGCGTAGGGGGCGGGGAGCTGTTTTTT
13	TRBV27	-	-	TRBJ2-1	CASSLGLAFEQFF	TGTGCCAGCAGTCTAGGGCTAGCTTTTGAGCAGTTCTTC
16	TRBV19	-	TRBD2	TRBJ2-3	CASSHRTSGRTDTQYF	TGTGCCAGTAGTCATAGGACTAGCGGGAGAACAGATACGCAGTATTTT
16	TRBV21-1	-	-	TRBJ2-5	CASSKRRPGTSETQYF	TGTGCCAGCAGCAAAAGACGGCCCGGGACCTCAGAGACCCAGTACTTC
13	TRBV13	-	-	TRBJ2-3	CASQLESTDTQYF	TGTGCCAGTCAACTCGAGTCCACAGATACGCAGTATTTT
13	TRBV19	-	-	TRBJ2-2	CASSISGAGELFF	TGTGCCAGTAGTATTTCCGGGGCCGGGGAGCTGTTTTTT
14	TRBV21-1	-	-	TRBJ1-1	CASALRALNTEAFF	TGTGCCAGCGCCCTCAGGGCTTTAAACACTGAAGCTTTCTTT
14	TRBV2	-	TRBD2	TRBJ2-1	CASGDSGIYNEQFF	TGTGCCAGCGGGGATAGCGGGATCTACAATGAGCAGTTCTTC
11	TRBV2	once	-	TRBJ2-5	CASTGWETQYF	TGTGCCAGCACAGGGTGGGAGACCCAGTACTTC